These 27 T cell receptor beta chains were all obtained from the same sample, sequenced in a study of cytomegalovirus exposure and HLA in healthy donors. A multiplex PCR was run with 60 Vbeta primers and 13 Jbeta primers. Some clones are missing from TCRdb's copy, which holds only in-frame ones; the method was immunoSEQ multiplex PCR. Here the sample spans over 95,000 clones, roughly 82% being singletons. The sequenced sample was PBMCs. Receptor source: a man between 40 and 49 years old in good health and CMV-seropositive.

CDR3 in DNA: TGTGCCAGCAGCGAGGACTCTAGACAGGGACAGCCCCAGCATTTT. It encodes CASSEDSRQGQPQHF. The rearrangement joins TRBV7-2 to TRBJ1-5; 7 bases are a match to TRBD1. The CDR3 consists of 15 residues. The V segment lost 5 bases and the J segment 7 bases; nucleotides outside the gene matches: 11. Germline V gene lookup returns CDR1 SGHTA and CDR2 FQGNSA.

V is TRBV6-5 and J is TRBJ1-5; D is unclear. Germline CDR1 is MNHEY and CDR2 is SVGAGI. The CDR3 contains 15 residues. V dropped 5 bases and J dropped 5 bases, with 16 bases sitting between them. For the CDR3, the DNA is TGTGCCAGCAGTGTTGGACGGGGTTTTGATCAGCCCCAGCATTTT. Protein: CASSVGRGFDQPQHF.

The chain recombines TRBV6-6 with TRBJ1-5; 7 nucleotides line up with TRBD1. The V and J ends lost 2 bases and 1 base, in that order; junction bases with no gene match: 5. CDR3 length equals 16 residues. Germline V gene data show CDR1 as MNHNY and CDR2 as SVGAGI (reference sequence). CDR3 DNA sequence: TGTGCCAGCAGTTACCGCGACAGGGCCAGCAATCAGCCCCAGCATTTT. Its protein is CASSYRDRASNQPQHF.

This rearrangement joins TRBV5-1 to TRBJ2-2; 7 bases line up with TRBD1. There are 16 residues in the CDR3. Looked up from germline, CDR1 is SGHRS and CDR2 is YFSETQ. Losses at the gene ends were 1 base for V and 5 bases for J; bases not matched to a gene: 8. CDR3: CASSLQGGSRTGELFF. The CDR3 DNA is TGCGCCAGCAGCTTGCAAGGGGGCTCAAGAACCGGGGAGCTGTTTTTT. The variable domain in full, with the rest retrieved from reference TRBV5-1 and TRBJ2-2, is KAGVTQTPRYLIKTRGQQVTLSCSPISGHRSVSWYQQTPGQGLQFLFEYFSETQRNKGNFPGRFSGRQFSNSRSEMNVSTLELGDSALYLCASSLQGGSRTGELFFGEGSRLTVL.

This clone was counted once. The V gene is TRBV27, the J gene TRBJ2-7; D possibly corresponds to TRBD2 (5 bases). V lost 0 bases, J lost 7 bases, and 10 bases lay in between. Looked up from germline, CDR1 is MNHEY and CDR2 is SMNVEV (reference sequence). The CDR3 extends over 13 amino acids. As DNA, the CDR3 is TGTGCCAGCAGTTTATCGAGCCCGGGGGAGCAGTACTTC. Encoded protein: CASSLSSPGEQYF.

The chain has TRBV2 and TRBJ1-4; 8 bases align to TRBD1. The CDR3 length is 15 residues. With V trimmed by 6 bases and J by 7 bases, 10 bases remained unmatched. Germline V gene data show CDR1 as SNHLY and CDR2 as FYNNEI. CDR3 sequence (DNA): TGTGCCAGCAGACCTAGACAGGGGTCGTTTGAAAAACTGTTTTTT. It specifies CASRPRQGSFEKLFF.

CDR3 in DNA: TGTGCCAGCAGTAAAACAGGTCCCCTTAACTACGAGCAGTACTTC. It codes for CASSKTGPLNYEQYF. The V and J genes are TRBV6-1 and TRBJ2-7; D is possibly TRBD1 (5 bases). Germline V gene sequence: CDR1 MNHNS, CDR2 SASEGT. V lost 5 bases, J lost 3 bases, and 17 bases lay in between. This CDR3 contains 15 residues.

V is TRBV6-5 and J is TRBJ1-6; D may be TRBD1 (6 bases). V was cut by 6 bases and J by 8 bases, with 17 bases left in between. The germline V gene encodes CDR1 MNHEY and CDR2 SVGAGI. CDR3 length: 15 amino acids. The CDR3 region has the DNA TGTGCCAGCAGCTTAGAGACAGGTCTCGATTCACCCCTCCACTTT. Residues: CASSLETGLDSPLHF.

The chain's CDR3 is CASSQEGWGQGAEQYF. In DNA, the CDR3 is TGCGCCAGCAGCCAAGAAGGCTGGGGACAGGGCGCCGAGCAGTACTTC. The chain couples TRBV4-3 to TRBJ2-7, with 9 bases fitting TRBD1. Germline V gives CDR1 LGHNA, CDR2 YSLEER. The CDR3 covers 16 residues. V lost 0 bases to trimming and J lost 6 bases; unmatched junction nucleotides: 9.

This clone has a handful of counts. The J gene is TRBJ2-2, the V gene TRBV11-3; 10 bases line up with TRBD2. The V gene's germline CDR1 is SGHNT and CDR2 YENEEA. The CDR3 length is 16 residues. J lost 4 bases, V lost 5 bases, and 7 bases had no gene match. The CDR3 nucleotides are TGTGCCAGCAGCCGGGATAGCGGGGGGTCCACCGGGGAGCTGTTTTTT. As protein: CASSRDSGGSTGELFF. Based on the CDR3 plus reference TRBV11-3 and TRBJ2-2, the full variable domain is EAGVVQSPRYKIIEKKQPVAFWCNPISGHNTLYWYLQNLGQGPELLIRYENEEAVDDSQLPKDRFSAERLKGVDSTLKIQPAELGDSAVYLCASSRDSGGSTGELFFGEGSRLTVL.

The chain recombines TRBV28 with TRBJ1-1; weak D call: TRBD1 (6 bases). CDR1 is MDHEN, CDR2 SYDVKM, per germline. This CDR3 is built from 14 residues. Trimming took 6 bases from V and 4 from J, leaving 15 bases between them. The CDR3 here is CASRDLQGRTEAFF. The DNA for the CDR3 is TGTGCCAGCAGAGACCTTCAGGGGCGCACTGAAGCTTTCTTT.

This chain joins TRBV6-6 and TRBJ1-2; D might be TRBD1 (5 bases). Germline-derived CDR1 and CDR2 are MNHNY and SVGAGI (reference sequence). V was cut by 5 bases and J by 1 base, with 11 bases left in between. This CDR3 comprises 14 residues. CDR3 DNA sequence: TGTGCCAGCAGTCGACAGATGATTAACTATGGCTACACCTTC. As protein: CASSRQMINYGYTF.

In its sample, this clone was seen once. Here the CDR3 DNA reads TGTGCCAGCAGTGCCTGGGGGGGCACAGATACGCAGTATTTT. This encodes CASSAWGGTDTQYF. This chain uses TRBV2 with TRBJ2-3; perhaps TRBD2 as D (6 bases). The germline V gene has CDR1 SNHLY and CDR2 FYNNEI. V was shortened by 4 bases and J by 1 base, with 9 bases between the two germline ends. This CDR3 comprises 14 residues.

This chain connects TRBV11-2 to TRBJ1-1; D is unresolved. V lost 3 bases, J lost 6 bases, and 14 bases lay in between. The CDR3 loop spans 14 amino acids. The germline CDR1 and CDR2 sequences are SGHAT and FQNNGV. The CDR3 spells CASSLRVGFPEAFF. The CDR3 DNA reads as TGTGCCAGCAGCTTGAGGGTAGGGTTCCCTGAAGCTTTCTTT. Full variable domain (remainder filled in from reference TRBV11-2 and TRBJ1-1): EAGVAQSPRYKIIEKRQSVAFWCNPISGHATLYWYQQILGQGPKLLIQFQNNGVVDDSQLPKDRFSAERLKGVDSTLKIQPAKLEDSAVYLCASSLRVGFPEAFFGQGTRLTVV.

This chain links TRBV19 with TRBJ2-5; possible D gene TRBD2, 5 bases. The CDR3 is made up of 13 amino acids. The germline V and J ends were trimmed by 5 bases and 2 bases, with 9 bases remaining between them. Per the germline V gene, CDR1 is LNHDA and CDR2 is SQIVND (reference sequence). The CDR3 is CASSFSGQETQYF. CDR3 in DNA: TGTGCCAGTAGTTTCTCGGGGCAAGAGACCCAGTACTTC.

The V and J genes are TRBV19 and TRBJ1-4; D perhaps matches TRBD1 (6 bases). CDR1 and CDR2 from the germline V gene are LNHDA and SQIVND (reference sequence). V lost 7 bases and J 0 bases, leaving 9 bases between the germline ends. This CDR3 contains 14 residues. The CDR3 nucleotides are TGTGCCAGTAAGAGGACAGCAACTAATGAAAAACTGTTTTTT. This translates into CASKRTATNEKLFF.

This clone was observed at least ten times. The chain combines TRBV27 with TRBJ2-3; 7 nucleotides align to TRBD1. The CDR3 loop spans 17 amino acids. Trimming removed 4 bases from V and 0 bases from J; junction bases left unmatched: 10. Germline V CDR1 and CDR2: MNHEY, SMNVEV (reference sequence). The CDR3 here is CASSSIRQGPSTDTQYF. CDR3 in DNA: TGTGCCAGCAGTTCTATCCGACAGGGCCCAAGCACAGATACGCAGTATTTT.

The chain combines TRBV10-3 with TRBJ1-2; perhaps TRBD1 as D (5 bases). This CDR3 spans 13 amino acids. Germline lookup yields CDR1 ENHRY and CDR2 SYGVKD. With 6 bases removed from V and 7 bases from J, the gap between germline ends came to 15 bases. CDR3 in amino acids: CAIRGDGGPGYTF. The CDR3 coding sequence is TGTGCCATCAGGGGGGACGGAGGGCCTGGCTACACCTTC.

This clone was observed a handful of times. The genes are TRBV19 and TRBJ1-1; TRBD1 is a possible D gene (6 bases). The CDR3 contains 13 residues. The V end lost 5 bases, the J end lost 7 bases, and 14 bases lay between the germline ends. Germline values: CDR1 LNHDA, CDR2 SQIVND (reference sequence). The CDR3, as DNA: TGTGCCAGTAGTGGAGTACAGGGCGGTGAAGCTTTCTTT. It is translated as CASSGVQGGEAFF.

V gene TRBV5-8 combines with J gene TRBJ1-4; TRBD1 agrees at 9 bases. Trimming took 0 bases from V and 8 from J; bases not matched to a gene: 2. The CDR3 length is 14 residues. Germline V lookup: CDR1 SGHTS, CDR2 YDEGEE. The CDR3 protein is CASSLGGTGEKLFF. CDR3 DNA sequence: TGTGCCAGCAGCTTGGGGGGGACAGGGGAAAAACTGTTTTTT.

The V and J genes are TRBV18 and TRBJ1-6, with 8 nucleotides matching TRBD1. This CDR3 has 16 residues. The germline gives CDR1 KGHSH, CDR2 LQKENI. With V trimmed by 3 bases and J by 3 bases, 4 bases remained unmatched. The CDR3 DNA sequence: TGTGCCAGCTCACCCCAAACAGGGGGCTATAATTCACCCCTCCACTTT. Translation gives CASSPQTGGYNSPLHF.

This sequence joins TRBV28 and TRBJ1-6, with 9 bases that match TRBD1. This CDR3 has 14 residues. V gave up 6 bases and J gave up 10 bases; unmatched junction bases: 7. Germline V gene sequence: CDR1 MDHEN, CDR2 SYDVKM. CDR3 sequence reads: CASRKGQGGSPLHF. In nucleotides, the CDR3 is TGTGCCAGCAGGAAGGGACAGGGAGGGTCACCCCTCCACTTT.

The V and J genes are TRBV6-5 and TRBJ2-4, with a possible D match to TRBD2 (6 bases). The germline CDR1 and CDR2 sequences are MNHEY and SVGAGI. The CDR3 loop spans 15 amino acids. Trimming stripped 2 bases from V and 0 bases from J, with 8 bases between. CDR3 DNA sequence: TGTGCCAGCAGTTACGGGGGGTTAGCCAAAAACATTCAGTACTTC. This sequence encodes CASSYGGLAKNIQYF.

This chain joins TRBV27 and TRBJ1-1, with unresolved D. The CDR3 consists of 13 residues. The germline V gene has CDR1 MNHEY and CDR2 SMNVEV (reference sequence). V lost 0 bases and J lost 8, with 10 bases in between. This CDR3 is CASSLSTGREAFF. DNA of the CDR3: TGTGCCAGCAGTTTATCGACTGGGAGGGAAGCTTTCTTT.

V usage is TRBV7-2 and J usage is TRBJ2-2; no clear D. The V gene's germline CDR1 is SGHTA and CDR2 FQGNSA. Trimming cost V 3 bases and J 1 base, with 9 bases left between them. This CDR3 contains 15 residues. CDR3 coding DNA: TGTGCCAGCAGCTTTGGGCAGGTGAACACCGGGGAGCTGTTTTTT. It specifies CASSFGQVNTGELFF.

V gene TRBV7-8 combines with J gene TRBJ1-5; D not certain. Deletions cut 1 base from V and 0 bases from J, with 10 bases between. There are 16 residues in the CDR3. Looked up from germline, CDR1 is SGHVS and CDR2 is FQNEAQ. CDR3 region: CASSLENIYSNQPQHF. The CDR3 region has the DNA TGTGCCAGCAGCTTAGAGAACATATATAGCAATCAGCCCCAGCATTTT. The variable domain in full, with the rest retrieved from reference TRBV7-8 and TRBJ1-5, is GAGVSQSPRYKVAKRGQDVALRCDPISGHVSLFWYQQALGQGPEFLTYFQNEAQLDKSGLPSDRFFAERPEGSVSTLKIQRTQQEDSAVYLCASSLENIYSNQPQHFGDGTRLSIL.

Turning to this clone: A junction end diverges from the germline sequence, so it may reflect a read error. V is TRBV7-7 and J is TRBJ2-1; 8 bases fit TRBD2. Per the germline V gene, CDR1 is SSHAT and CDR2 is FNYEAQ (reference sequence). The CDR3 is 12 residues long. CDR3 region: CASSAGGNEQFF. Written as DNA, the CDR3 is TGTGCTAGCAGCGCGGGGGGCAATGAGCAGTTCTTC.